This T cell receptor (beta chain) was obtained from a study of PD-1 blockade in classical Hodgkin lymphoma. Overall study context: Patients received nivolumab 3 mg/kg intravenously every 2 weeks. Whole-study findings and limits: Those starting nivolumab under 1 year post-ASCT were excluded. Newly diagnosed patients reportedly had lower baseline TCR diversity than healthy donors.

Libraries were prepared by immunoSEQ multiplex PCR; TCRdb keeps only in-frame clonotypes and omits some of them. This table has under 20,000 clones, 70% to 80% appearing once. After autologous stem cell transplantation all patients relapsed, and prior brentuximab vedotin exposure differed between cohorts. The CDR3 has 14 amino acids. Per the germline V gene, CDR1 is LNHDA and CDR2 is SQIVND (reference sequence). V dropped 5 bases and J dropped 4; count of bases not matched to a gene: 4. As to this clone: Its specificity is unknown.

The chain couples TRBV19 to TRBJ1-4; 7 bases match TRBD1. The material sequenced was peripheral blood mononuclear cells (PBMCs), taken before the second cycle of nivolumab. The receptor was isolated from a human donor with classical Hodgkin lymphoma. Here the CDR3 reads CASSDRAGNEKLFF. Here the CDR3 DNA reads TGTGCCAGTAGTGACAGGGCCGGTAATGAAAAACTGTTTTTT.